The next 8 T cell receptor beta chains were all read from a single sample in a study of long-term antiretroviral therapy in people with HIV. Sequencing used immunoSEQ v3.0 at survey level. The protocol was immunoSEQ multiplex PCR, while the TCRdb copy is restricted to in-frame clones and leaves out a portion. The sample yields about 50,000 clones, around 80% seen once. Source: unsorted PBMCs, taken 0.8 years after starting antiretroviral therapy. These receptors came from a woman aged 18-29 years with HIV.

The genes are TRBV20-1 and TRBJ2-5; D uncertain. The germline V and J ends were trimmed by 1 base and 4 bases, with 4 bases remaining between them. CDR3 size: 11 residues. The germline V gene encodes CDR1 DFQATT and CDR2 SNEGSKA (reference sequence). CDR3 sequence (DNA): TGCAGTGCTAGAGTGGGAGAGACCCAGTACTTC. This codes for CSARVGETQYF.

This clone was recorded once. The rearrangement links TRBV11-2 to TRBJ1-3; 7 nucleotides line up with TRBD1. Looked up from germline, CDR1 is SGHAT and CDR2 is FQNNGV. This CDR3 is built from 13 residues. The V segment lost 5 bases and the J segment 8 bases; nucleotides outside the gene matches: 6. CDR3 nucleotide sequence: TGTGCCAGCAGCGCGGGACAGAGGGACACCATATATTTT. Amino acid sequence: CASSAGQRDTIYF.

This clone showed up just once. J is TRBJ2-7 and V is TRBV6-6; possible D gene TRBD2, 6 bases. This CDR3 is 14 amino acids long. CDR1 and CDR2 from the germline V gene are MNHNY and SVGAGI (reference sequence). Deletions cut 2 bases from V and 0 bases from J, with 8 bases between. CDR3 amino acids: CASSYGGVSYEQYF. CDR3 DNA: TGTGCCAGCAGTTACGGCGGGGTCTCCTACGAGCAGTACTTC.

This sequence joins TRBV6-6 and TRBJ2-7; 10 positions match TRBD1. The CDR3 runs to 14 residues. The germline CDR1 and CDR2 sequences are MNHNY and SVGAGI (reference sequence). The J segment lost 6 bases and the V segment lost 1 base, leaving 3 bases of the junction unmatched. The chain's CDR3 is CASSYWGQGSEQYF. The CDR3, as DNA: TGTGCCAGCAGTTACTGGGGACAGGGGTCCGAGCAGTACTTC.

The gene calls are TRBV5-4 and TRBJ2-7; 7 positions match TRBD2. Trimming took 2 bases from V and 3 from J; bases not matched to a gene: 5. This CDR3 comprises 14 residues. CDR1 SGHNT and CDR2 YYREEE come from the germline V gene (reference sequence). CDR3 DNA sequence: TGTGCCAGCAGCTTTTGGCGGGAGCGCTACGAGCAGTACTTC. Protein: CASSFWRERYEQYF.

This sequence joins TRBV9 and TRBJ2-2; 7 bases align to TRBD2. With 1 base clipped from V and 7 bases from J, the junction kept 7 bases outside the gene matches. The CDR3 contains 15 residues. CDR1 and CDR2 (germline): SGDLS, YYNGEE. CDR3 sequence reads: CASSVSGSGIGELFF. The CDR3 DNA sequence: TGTGCCAGCAGCGTATCGGGCAGCGGGATCGGGGAGCTGTTTTTT.

This clone was detected a few times. The CDR3 sequence is CASSIPRRGSDYGYTF. CDR3 in DNA: TGTGCCAGTAGTATTCCTCGCAGGGGATCGGACTATGGCTACACCTTC. The V call is TRBV19, the J call TRBJ1-2, with D tentatively TRBD1 (6 bases). Trimming pared 3 bases from V and 3 bases from J, leaving 17 bases between. Germline loops: CDR1 LNHDA, CDR2 SQIVND (reference sequence). The CDR3 loop spans 16 amino acids.

The CDR3 DNA reads TGTGCCAGTAGTATATCCAGGGGGCAAGGACAGCCCCAGCATTTT. Translation gives CASSISRGQGQPQHF. The genes are TRBV19 and TRBJ1-5; 8 nucleotides match TRBD1. The CDR3 is 15 residues long. The J segment lost 7 bases and the V segment lost 2 bases, leaving 7 bases of the junction unmatched. The germline CDR1 and CDR2 sequences are LNHDA and SQIVND (reference sequence).